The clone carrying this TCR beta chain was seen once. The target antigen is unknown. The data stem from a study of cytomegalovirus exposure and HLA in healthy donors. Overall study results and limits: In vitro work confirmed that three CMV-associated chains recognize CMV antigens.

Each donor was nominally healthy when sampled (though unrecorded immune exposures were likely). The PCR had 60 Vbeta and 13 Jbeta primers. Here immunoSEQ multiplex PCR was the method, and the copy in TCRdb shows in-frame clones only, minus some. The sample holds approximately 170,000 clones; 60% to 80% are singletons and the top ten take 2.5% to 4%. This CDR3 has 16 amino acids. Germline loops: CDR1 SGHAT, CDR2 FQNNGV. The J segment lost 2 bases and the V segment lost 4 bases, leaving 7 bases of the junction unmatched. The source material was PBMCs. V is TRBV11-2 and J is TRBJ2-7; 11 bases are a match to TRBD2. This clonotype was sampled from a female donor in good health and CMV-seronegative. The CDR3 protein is CASSSEQLAGAYEQYF. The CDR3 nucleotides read TGTGCCAGCAGCTCAGAACAACTAGCGGGAGCCTACGAGCAGTACTTC. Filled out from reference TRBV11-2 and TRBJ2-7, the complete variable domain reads EAGVAQSPRYKIIEKRQSVAFWCNPISGHATLYWYQQILGQGPKLLIQFQNNGVVDDSQLPKDRFSAERLKGVDSTLKIQPAKLEDSAVYLCASSSEQLAGAYEQYFGPGTRLTVT.